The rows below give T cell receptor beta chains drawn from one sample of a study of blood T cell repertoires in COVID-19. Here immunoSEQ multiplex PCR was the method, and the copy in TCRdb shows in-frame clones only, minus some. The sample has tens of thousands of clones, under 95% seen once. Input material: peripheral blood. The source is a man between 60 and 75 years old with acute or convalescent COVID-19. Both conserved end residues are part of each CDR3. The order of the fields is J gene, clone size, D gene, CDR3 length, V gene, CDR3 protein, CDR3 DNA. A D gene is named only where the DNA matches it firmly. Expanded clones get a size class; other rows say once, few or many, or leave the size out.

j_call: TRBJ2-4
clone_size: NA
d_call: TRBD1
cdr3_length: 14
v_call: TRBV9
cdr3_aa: CASSAQGAGNIQYF
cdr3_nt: TGTGCCAGCAGCGCACAGGGGGCAGGGAACATTCAGTACTTC

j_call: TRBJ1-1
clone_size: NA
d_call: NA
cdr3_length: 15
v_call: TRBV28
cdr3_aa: CASGWGTPGSTEAFF
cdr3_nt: TGTGCCAGCGGATGGGGGACACCGGGCTCCACTGAAGCTTTCTTT

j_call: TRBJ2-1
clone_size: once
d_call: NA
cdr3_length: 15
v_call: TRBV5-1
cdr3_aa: CASSLQAPSYNEQFF
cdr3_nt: TGCGCCAGCAGCTTACAGGCGCCCTCCTACAATGAGCAGTTCTTC

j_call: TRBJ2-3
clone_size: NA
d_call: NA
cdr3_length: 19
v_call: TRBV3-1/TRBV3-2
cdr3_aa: CASSQSVSLRARGTDTQYF
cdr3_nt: TGTGCCAGCAGCCAATCCGTTTCTTTGCGGGCGCGGGGCACAGATACGCAGTATTTT

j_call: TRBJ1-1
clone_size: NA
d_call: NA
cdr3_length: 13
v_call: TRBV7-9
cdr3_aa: CASSFDQGTEAFF
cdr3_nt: TGTGCCAGCAGCTTTGACCAGGGCACTGAAGCTTTCTTT

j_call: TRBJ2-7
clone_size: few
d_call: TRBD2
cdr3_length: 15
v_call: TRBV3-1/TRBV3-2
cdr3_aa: CASSQMGGSFYEQYF
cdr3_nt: TGTGCCAGCAGCCAAATGGGCGGGAGCTTCTACGAGCAGTACTTC

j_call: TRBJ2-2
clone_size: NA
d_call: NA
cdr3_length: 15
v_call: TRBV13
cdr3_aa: CASSPGTGYTGELFF
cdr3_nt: TGTGCCAGCAGCCCGGGTACTGGGTACACCGGGGAGCTGTTTTTT

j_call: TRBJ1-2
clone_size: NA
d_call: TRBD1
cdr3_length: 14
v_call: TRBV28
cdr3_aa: CASSPGTGAYGYTF
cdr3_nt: TGTGCCAGCAGTCCCGGGACAGGAGCTTATGGCTACACCTTC

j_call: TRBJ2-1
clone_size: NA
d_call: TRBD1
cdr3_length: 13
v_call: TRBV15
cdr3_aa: CACRDSPYNEQFF
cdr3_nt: TGTGCCTGCCGGGACAGCCCCTACAATGAGCAGTTCTTC

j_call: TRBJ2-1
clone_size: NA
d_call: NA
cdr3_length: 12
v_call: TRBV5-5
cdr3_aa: CASSLGVWEQFF
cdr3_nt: TGTGCCAGCAGCTTGGGAGTTTGGGAGCAGTTCTTC

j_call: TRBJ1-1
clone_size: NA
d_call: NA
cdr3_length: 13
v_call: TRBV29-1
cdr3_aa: CSAVGEGLAEAFF
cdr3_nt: TGCAGCGCCGTTGGGGAGGGGCTCGCTGAAGCTTTCTTT

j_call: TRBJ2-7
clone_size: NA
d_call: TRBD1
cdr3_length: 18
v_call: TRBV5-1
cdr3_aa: CASSLWDRGTSGTYEQYF
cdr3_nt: TGCGCCAGCAGCTTGTGGGACAGGGGCACTTCGGGCACCTACGAGCAGTACTTC

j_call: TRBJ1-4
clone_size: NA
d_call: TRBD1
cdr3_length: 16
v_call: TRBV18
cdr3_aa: CASSPRQGPTNEKLFF
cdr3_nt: TGTGCCAGCTCACCCCGACAGGGACCAACTAATGAAAAACTGTTTTTT

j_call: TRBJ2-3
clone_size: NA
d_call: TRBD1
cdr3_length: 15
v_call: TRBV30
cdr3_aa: CAWSVWDRSTDTQYF
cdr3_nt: TGTGCCTGGAGTGTATGGGACAGAAGCACAGATACGCAGTATTTT

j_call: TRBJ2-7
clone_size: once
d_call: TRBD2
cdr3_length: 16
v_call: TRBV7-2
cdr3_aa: CASSSGTSGGGYEQYF
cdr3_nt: TGTGCCAGCAGCTCAGGGACTAGCGGGGGGGGATACGAGCAGTACTTC

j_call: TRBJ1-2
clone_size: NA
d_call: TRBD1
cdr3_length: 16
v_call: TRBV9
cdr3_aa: CASSGAGQGVNYGYTF
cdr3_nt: TGTGCCAGCAGCGGCGCGGGACAGGGGGTGAACTATGGCTACACCTTC

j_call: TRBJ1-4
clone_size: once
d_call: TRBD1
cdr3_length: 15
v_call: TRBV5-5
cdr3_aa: CASSFSGTVNEKLFF
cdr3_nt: TGTGCCAGCAGCTTCTCCGGGACAGTTAATGAAAAACTGTTTTTT